Shown below are 14 T cell receptor beta chains from a single sample sequenced in a study of patients and donors after allogeneic stem cell transplantation. Using its own MiXCR run on the RT-PCR reads, TCRdb lists one record per CDR3 protein. The data show roughly 880,000 distinct CDR3 sequences, more than 15% seen once. The sample taken for sequencing was blood, either unsorted or a sorted T cell fraction (not recorded which). Receptors were obtained from a human donor who was either an allogeneic HSCT recipient or a stem cell or donor lymphocyte infusion donor (not recorded which). It is not recorded whose cells these are; they may come from a transplant donor.

The CDR3 reads CSAPRERGGGEQFF. CDR3 coding DNA: TGCAGTGCTCCCCGGGAGCGGGGGGGCGGTGAGCAGTTCTTC. The gene calls are TRBV20-1 and TRBJ2-1; TRBD2 matches 10 bases. CDR1 is DFQATT and CDR2 is SNEGSKA in the germline V gene (reference sequence). The CDR3 spans 14 residues. Trimming cost V 5 bases and J 9 bases; bases outside gene matches: 10.

This clonotype was detected a few times. The V and J genes are TRBV20-1 and TRBJ2-1; 8 nucleotides agree with TRBD1. CDR1 DFQATT and CDR2 SNEGSKA come from the germline V gene (reference sequence). The CDR3 runs 15 residues. With V trimmed by 0 bases and J by 0 bases, 1 base remained unmatched. The CDR3 loop reads CSARDGQGSYNEQFF. The CDR3 DNA reads TGCAGTGCTAGAGACGGACAGGGCTCCTACAATGAGCAGTTCTTC.

The chain employs TRBV12-3 or TRBV12-4 and TRBJ2-2; D unclear. The CDR3 spans 13 residues. V lost 2 bases and J 7 bases, leaving 8 bases between the germline ends. The CDR3 sequence is CASSLSRGGELFF. CDR3 sequence (DNA): TGTGCCAGCAGTTTATCTCGTGGCGGGGAGCTGTTTTTT.

The rearrangement joins TRBV15 to TRBJ2-7; no clear D gene. V lost 0 bases and J lost 2, with 8 bases in between. Germline CDR1 is LNHNV and CDR2 is YYDKDF (reference sequence). The CDR3 runs to 14 residues. CDR3 nucleotide sequence: TGTGCCACCAGCAGAGAGGGCGGTCCCTACGAGCAGTACTTC. It specifies CATSREGGPYEQYF.

This clonotype showed up just a few times. The chain links TRBV20-1 to TRBJ1-2; perhaps TRBD1 as D (6 bases). Deletions cut 0 bases from V and 8 bases from J, with 16 bases between. This CDR3 comprises 14 residues. The germline CDR1 and CDR2 sequences are DFQATT and SNEGSKA (reference sequence). The CDR3 reads CSAREGRGAAGYTF. DNA for the CDR3: TGCAGTGCTAGAGAAGGTCGGGGGGCGGCCGGCTACACCTTC.

There are a few counts of this clonotype. The chain uses TRBV12-3 or TRBV12-4 and TRBJ2-5; D unclear. The CDR3 runs 13 residues. V was trimmed by 9 bases and J by 1 base, leaving 12 bases between them. CDR3 region: CASRKGSQETQYF. As DNA, the CDR3 is TGTGCCAGTCGAAAGGGATCCCAAGAGACCCAGTACTTC.

This clonotype was seen only a few times. The chain employs TRBV7-6 and TRBJ2-5; 10 bases line up with TRBD2. CDR3 length: 13 amino acids. The germline V gene encodes CDR1 SGHVS and CDR2 FNYEAQ. J lost 8 bases, V lost 8 bases, and 8 bases had no gene match. CDR3 sequence reads: CASSPSGRATQYF. The CDR3, as DNA: TGTGCCAGCTCCCCTAGCGGGAGAGCAACCCAGTACTTC.

This clonotype was seen just once. The chain employs TRBV7-2 and TRBJ2-5; 8 bases line up with TRBD2. After removal of 5 bases from V and 1 base from J, the junction contained 9 bases not matched to a gene. The CDR3 totals 16 residues. Germline V CDR1 and CDR2: SGHTA, FQGNSA. The CDR3 DNA follows: TGTGCCAGCAGCCTAACCCCACTAGCGGCCCAAGAGACCCAGTACTTC. Protein product: CASSLTPLAAQETQYF.

This clonotype was counted only a few times. V and J are TRBV7-9 and TRBJ2-3, with 14 bases fitting TRBD2. This CDR3 has 17 residues. CDR1 is SEHNR, CDR2 FQNEAQ, per germline (reference sequence). V was pared by 4 bases and J by 0 bases, with 3 bases of the junction left unmatched. In DNA, the CDR3 is TGTGCCAGCAGCTCCGGGACTAGCGGGGGCAGCACAGATACGCAGTATTTT. Encoded protein: CASSSGTSGGSTDTQYF.

In its sample, this clonotype was seen a few times. V and J are TRBV5-1 and TRBJ2-1; 15 bases match TRBD2. V was clipped by 5 bases and J by 3 bases; unmatched bases: 9. There are 18 residues in the CDR3. Germline lookup yields CDR1 SGHRS and CDR2 YFSETQ. CDR3 sequence (DNA): TGCGCCAGCAGACACGGGACTAGCGGGGGGCTACTCTACAATGAGCAGTTCTTC. Its protein product is CASRHGTSGGLLYNEQFF.

This clonotype was counted only a few times. The chain is built from TRBV19 and TRBJ1-5, with 7 bases lining up with TRBD1. V lost 3 bases to trimming and J lost 5 bases; unmatched junction nucleotides: 7. This CDR3 is built from 15 residues. The V gene's germline CDR1 is LNHDA and CDR2 SQIVND (reference sequence). CDR3 DNA sequence: TGTGCCAGTAGTATGACAGGGAGGGCACATCAGCCCCAGCATTTT. Protein product: CASSMTGRAHQPQHF.

This chain uses TRBV25-1 with TRBJ2-5; possibly TRBD2 for D (5 bases). There are 14 residues in the CDR3. The V end lost 5 bases, the J end lost 4 bases, and 14 bases lay between the germline ends. The germline CDR1 and CDR2 sequences are MGHDK and SYGVNS. DNA for the CDR3: TGTGCCAGCAGTCCCTCGCGAGGGTTAGAGACCCAGTACTTC. Translating it yields CASSPSRGLETQYF.

This clonotype was detected ten times or more. The CDR3 loop is CSVEPWRGTEAFF. The DNA for the CDR3 is TGCAGCGTTGAACCCTGGAGAGGAACTGAAGCTTTCTTT. The chain joins TRBV29-1 to TRBJ1-1; D unresolved. The CDR3 sequence is 13 residues long. CDR1 and CDR2 (germline): SQVTM, ANQGSEA. V was pared by 2 bases and J by 5 bases, with 12 bases between.

The chain combines TRBV12-3 or TRBV12-4 with TRBJ1-3, with D possibly being TRBD1 (5 bases). Trimming took off 5 bases at V and 1 base at J, with 12 bases between the two ends. This CDR3 has 15 amino acids. CDR3 protein: CASSGGPSSGNTIYF. The CDR3 DNA follows: TGTGCCAGCAGTGGGGGACCGTCGTCTGGAAACACCATATATTTT.